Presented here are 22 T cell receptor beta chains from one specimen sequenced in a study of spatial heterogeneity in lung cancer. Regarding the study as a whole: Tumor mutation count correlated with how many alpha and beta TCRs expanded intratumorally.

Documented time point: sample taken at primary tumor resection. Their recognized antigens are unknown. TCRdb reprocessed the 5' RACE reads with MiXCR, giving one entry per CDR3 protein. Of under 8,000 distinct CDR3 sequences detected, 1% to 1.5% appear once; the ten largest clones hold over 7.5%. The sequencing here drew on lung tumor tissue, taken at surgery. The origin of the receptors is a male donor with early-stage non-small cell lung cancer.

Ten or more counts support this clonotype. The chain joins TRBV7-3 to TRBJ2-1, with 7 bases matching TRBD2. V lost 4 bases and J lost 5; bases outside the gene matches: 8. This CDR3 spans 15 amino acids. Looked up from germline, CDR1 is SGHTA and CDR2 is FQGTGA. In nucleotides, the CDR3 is TGTGCCAGCAGCTCCCGACTAAGCGGGGACAATGAGCAGTTCTTC. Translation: CASSSRLSGDNEQFF. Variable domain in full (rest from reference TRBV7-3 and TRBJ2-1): GAGVSQTPSNKVTEKGKYVELRCDPISGHTALYWYRQSLGQGPEFLIYFQGTGAADDSGLPNDRFFAVRPEGSVSTLKIQRTERGDSAVYLCASSSRLSGDNEQFFGPGTRLTVL.

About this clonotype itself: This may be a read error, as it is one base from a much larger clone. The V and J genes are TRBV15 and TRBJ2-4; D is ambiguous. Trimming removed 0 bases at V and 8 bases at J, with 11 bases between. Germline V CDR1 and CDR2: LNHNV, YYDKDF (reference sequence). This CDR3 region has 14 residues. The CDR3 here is CATSREIGGDIQYF. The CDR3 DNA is TGTGCCACCAGCAGAGAAATAGGTGGGGACATTCAGTACTTC.

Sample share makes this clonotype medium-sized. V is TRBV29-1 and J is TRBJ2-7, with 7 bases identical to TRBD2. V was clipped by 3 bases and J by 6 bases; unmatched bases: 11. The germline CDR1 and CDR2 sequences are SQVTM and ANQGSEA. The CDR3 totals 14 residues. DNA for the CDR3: TGCAGCGTTGAGGGCGGGAGCGCCTCGGGCGAGCAGTACTTC. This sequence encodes CSVEGGSASGEQYF.

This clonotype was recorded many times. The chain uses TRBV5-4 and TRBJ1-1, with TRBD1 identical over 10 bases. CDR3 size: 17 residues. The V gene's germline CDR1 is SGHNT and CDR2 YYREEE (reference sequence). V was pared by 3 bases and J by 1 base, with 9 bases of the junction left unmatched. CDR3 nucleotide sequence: TGTGCCAGCAGCTCCCGGGACAGGGGCCCCTCGAACACTGAAGCTTTCTTT. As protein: CASSSRDRGPSNTEAFF.

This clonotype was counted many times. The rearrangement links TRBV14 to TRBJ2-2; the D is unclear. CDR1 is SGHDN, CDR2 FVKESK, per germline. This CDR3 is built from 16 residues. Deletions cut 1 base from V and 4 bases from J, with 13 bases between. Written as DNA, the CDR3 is TGTGCCAGCAGCCAAGTTATTGGTGGTCGCACCGGGGAGCTGTTTTTT. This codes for CASSQVIGGRTGELFF.

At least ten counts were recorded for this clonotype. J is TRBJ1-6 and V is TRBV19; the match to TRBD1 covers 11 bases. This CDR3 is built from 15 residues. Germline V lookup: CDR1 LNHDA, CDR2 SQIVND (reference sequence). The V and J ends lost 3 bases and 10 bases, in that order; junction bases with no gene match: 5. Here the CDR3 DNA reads TGTGCCAGTAGTATCGCCGGGACAGGGGGATCACCCCTCCACTTT. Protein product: CASSIAGTGGSPLHF.

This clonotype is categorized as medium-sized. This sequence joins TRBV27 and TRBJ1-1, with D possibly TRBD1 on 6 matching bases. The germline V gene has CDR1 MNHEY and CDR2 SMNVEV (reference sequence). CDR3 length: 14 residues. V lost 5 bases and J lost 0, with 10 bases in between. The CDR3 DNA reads TGTGCCAGCAGTCCCCGACAGGTGAACACTGAAGCTTTCTTT. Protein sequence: CASSPRQVNTEAFF.

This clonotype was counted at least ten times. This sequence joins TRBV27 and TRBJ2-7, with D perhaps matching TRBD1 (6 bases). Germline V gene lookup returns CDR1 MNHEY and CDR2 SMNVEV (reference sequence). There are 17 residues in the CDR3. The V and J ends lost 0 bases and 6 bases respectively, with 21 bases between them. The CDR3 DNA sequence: TGTGCCAGCAGTTTATCCTGGGCCAAGTCGCCCAGGGGCGAGCAGTACTTC. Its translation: CASSLSWAKSPRGEQYF.

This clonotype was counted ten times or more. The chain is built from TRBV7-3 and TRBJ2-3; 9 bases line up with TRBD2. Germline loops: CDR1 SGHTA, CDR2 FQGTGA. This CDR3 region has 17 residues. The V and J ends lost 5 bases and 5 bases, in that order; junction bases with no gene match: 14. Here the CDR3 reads CASSPVGGGGAGDTQYF. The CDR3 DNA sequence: TGTGCCAGCAGCCCCGTGGGTGGCGGGGGGGCAGGAGATACGCAGTATTTT.

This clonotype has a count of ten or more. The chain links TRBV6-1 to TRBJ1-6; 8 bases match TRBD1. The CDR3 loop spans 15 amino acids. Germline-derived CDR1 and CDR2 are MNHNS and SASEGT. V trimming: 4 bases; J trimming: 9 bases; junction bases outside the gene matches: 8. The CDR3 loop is CASSGPTGVGSPLHF. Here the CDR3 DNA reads TGTGCCAGCAGTGGACCGACAGGGGTTGGTTCACCCCTCCACTTT.

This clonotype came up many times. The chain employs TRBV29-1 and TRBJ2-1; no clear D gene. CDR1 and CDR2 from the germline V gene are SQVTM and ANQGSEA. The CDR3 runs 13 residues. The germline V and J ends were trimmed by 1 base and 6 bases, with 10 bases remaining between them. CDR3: CSVEVGVGNEQFF. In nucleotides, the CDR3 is TGCAGCGTTGAAGTAGGAGTTGGCAATGAGCAGTTCTTC.

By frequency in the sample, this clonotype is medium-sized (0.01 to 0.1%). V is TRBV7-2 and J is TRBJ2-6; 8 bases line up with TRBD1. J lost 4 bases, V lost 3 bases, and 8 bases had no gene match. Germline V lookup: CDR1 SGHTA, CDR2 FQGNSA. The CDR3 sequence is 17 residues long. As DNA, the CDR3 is TGTGCCAGCAGCTTCACAGGGGGTGGTGCAGGGGCCAACGTCCTGACTTTC. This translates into CASSFTGGGAGANVLTF.

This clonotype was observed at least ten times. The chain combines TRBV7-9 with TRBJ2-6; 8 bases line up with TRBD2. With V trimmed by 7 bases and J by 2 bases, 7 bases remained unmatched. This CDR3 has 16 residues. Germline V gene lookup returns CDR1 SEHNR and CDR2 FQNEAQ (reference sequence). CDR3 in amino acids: CASTLSGGAGANVLTF. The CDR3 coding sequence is TGTGCCAGCACCCTAAGCGGGGGAGCTGGGGCCAACGTCCTGACTTTC.

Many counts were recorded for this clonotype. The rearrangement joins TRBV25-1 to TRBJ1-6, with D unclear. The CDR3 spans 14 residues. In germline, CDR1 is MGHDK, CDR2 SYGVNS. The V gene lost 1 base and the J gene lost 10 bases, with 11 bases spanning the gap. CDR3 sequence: CASSESAGDSPLHF. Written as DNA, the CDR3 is TGTGCCAGCAGTGAATCGGCGGGAGACTCACCCCTCCACTTT.

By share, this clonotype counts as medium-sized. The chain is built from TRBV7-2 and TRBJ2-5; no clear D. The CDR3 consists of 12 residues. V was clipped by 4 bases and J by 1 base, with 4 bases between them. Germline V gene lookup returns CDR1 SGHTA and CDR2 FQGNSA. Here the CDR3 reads CASSWAQETQYF. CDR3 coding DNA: TGTGCCAGCAGCTGGGCCCAAGAGACCCAGTACTTC. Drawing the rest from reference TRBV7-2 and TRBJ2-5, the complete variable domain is GAGVSQSPSNKVTEKGKDVELRCDPISGHTALYWYRQSLGQGLEFLIYFQGNSAPDKSGLPSDRFSAERTGGSVSTLTIQRTQQEDSAVYLCASSWAQETQYFGPGTRLLVL.

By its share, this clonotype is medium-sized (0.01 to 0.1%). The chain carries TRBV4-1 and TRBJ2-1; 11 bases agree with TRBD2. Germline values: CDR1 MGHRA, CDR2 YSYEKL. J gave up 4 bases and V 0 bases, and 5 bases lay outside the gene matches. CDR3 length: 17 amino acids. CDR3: CASSQEAGLAVYNEQFF. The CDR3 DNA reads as TGCGCCAGCAGCCAAGAAGCGGGACTAGCGGTGTACAATGAGCAGTTCTTC.

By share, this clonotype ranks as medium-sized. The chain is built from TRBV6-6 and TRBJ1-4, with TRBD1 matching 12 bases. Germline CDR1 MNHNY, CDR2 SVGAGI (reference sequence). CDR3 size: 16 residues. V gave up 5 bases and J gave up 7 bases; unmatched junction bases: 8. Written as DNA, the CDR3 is TGTGCCAGCAGTCTGGGACAGGGGGCTGTGGGTGAAAAACTGTTTTTT. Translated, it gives CASSLGQGAVGEKLFF.

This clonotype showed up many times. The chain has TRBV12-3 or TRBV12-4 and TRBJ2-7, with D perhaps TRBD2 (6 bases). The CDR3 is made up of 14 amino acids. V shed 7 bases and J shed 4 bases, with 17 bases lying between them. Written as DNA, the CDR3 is TGTGCCAGCACCCAGGCGGGACCAGGATACGAGCAGTACTTC. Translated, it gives CASTQAGPGYEQYF.

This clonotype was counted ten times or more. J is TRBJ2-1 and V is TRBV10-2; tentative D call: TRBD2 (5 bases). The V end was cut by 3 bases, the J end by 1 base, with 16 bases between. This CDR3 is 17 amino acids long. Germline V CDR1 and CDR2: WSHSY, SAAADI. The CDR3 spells CASSDPTDRGSYNEQFF. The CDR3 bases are TGCGCCAGCAGTGACCCTACGGACCGGGGATCCTACAATGAGCAGTTCTTC.

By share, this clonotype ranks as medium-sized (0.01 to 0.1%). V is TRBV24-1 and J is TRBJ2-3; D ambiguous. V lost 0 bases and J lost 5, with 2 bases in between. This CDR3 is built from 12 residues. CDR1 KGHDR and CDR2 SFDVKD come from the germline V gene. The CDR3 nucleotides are TGTGCCACCAGTGATTTGATAGATACGCAGTATTTT. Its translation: CATSDLIDTQYF.

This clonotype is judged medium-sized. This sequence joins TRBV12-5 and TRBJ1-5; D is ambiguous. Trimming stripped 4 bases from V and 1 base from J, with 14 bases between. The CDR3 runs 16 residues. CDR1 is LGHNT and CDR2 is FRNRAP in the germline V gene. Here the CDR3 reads CASGSRVIGSNQPQHF. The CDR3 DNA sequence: TGTGCTAGTGGTTCCCGCGTGATTGGGAGCAATCAGCCCCAGCATTTT.

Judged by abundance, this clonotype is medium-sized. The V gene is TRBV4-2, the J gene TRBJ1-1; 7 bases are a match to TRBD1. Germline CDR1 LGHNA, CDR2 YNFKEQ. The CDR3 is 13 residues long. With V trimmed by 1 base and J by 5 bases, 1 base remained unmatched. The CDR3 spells CASSQGQGTEAFF. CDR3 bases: TGTGCCAGCAGCCAAGGACAGGGAACTGAAGCTTTCTTT.